Listed below are T cell receptor beta chains from one sample, sequenced in a study of T cells in Graves' hyperthyroidism and ophthalmopathy. TCRdb reprocessed the multiplex PCR reads with MiXCR, giving one entry per CDR3 protein. The data contain about 600,000 distinct CDR3 sequences, approximately 15% of them singletons. Sequenced sample: blood. The source of these receptors is a woman aged 18 to 35 with Graves' ophthalmopathy. Both conserved end residues are part of each CDR3. The D gene is left open where the match is weak. Rows give clone size only sometimes, using once, few, many, or a class for an expanded clone.

TRBV11-2	TRBD2	TRBJ2-1	many	TGTGCCAGCAGCTTAGAACTAGCGGGAGTTGTTGAGCAGTTCTTC	CASSLELAGVVEQFF
TRBV5-6	-	TRBJ2-3	-	TGTGCCAGCAGCTTGCCCCCAGGGGGCACAGATACGCAGTATTTT	CASSLPPGGTDTQYF
TRBV19	-	TRBJ2-7	-	TGTGCCAGTAATCACGGCAGGTCCTACGAGCAGTACTTC	CASNHGRSYEQYF
TRBV11-2	TRBD2	TRBJ2-7	-	TGTGCCAGCAGCTTAGTGATTACTAGCGGGCGCTCCTACGAGCAGTACTTC	CASSLVITSGRSYEQYF
TRBV2	-	TRBJ2-3	many	TGTGCCAGCAGAAGCCGACTGGCAGATACGCAGTATTTT	CASRSRLADTQYF
TRBV20-1	-	TRBJ1-1	many	TGCAGTGCCCAACGAGGGGTTCTCACTGAAGCTTTCTTT	CSAQRGVLTEAFF
TRBV6-1	TRBD1	TRBJ1-2	few	TGTGCCAGCAGTGAACAGGGGGCTTTATCATATGGCTACACCTTC	CASSEQGALSYGYTF
TRBV28	-	TRBJ2-5	many	TGTGCCAGCAGCACGACAAACTGGTACCAAGAGACCCAGTACTTC	CASSTTNWYQETQYF
TRBV19	-	TRBJ2-3	many	TGTGCCAGTAGTTCAAGACATCCTAGCACAGATACGCAGTATTTT	CASSSRHPSTDTQYF
TRBV13	TRBD2	TRBJ2-1	few	TGTGCCAGCGGTAGGGGGACTAGCGGGAGGGTCCCCCATGAGCAGTTCTTC	CASGRGTSGRVPHEQFF
TRBV30	-	TRBJ1-1	few	TGTGCCTGGAGTGTACAGGTAGGAGGCACTGAAGCTTTCTTT	CAWSVQVGGTEAFF
TRBV24-1	-	TRBJ1-2	many	TGTGCCACCAGTGATTTAGGCTACGCCTATGGCTACACCTTC	CATSDLGYAYGYTF
TRBV4-3	TRBD1	TRBJ2-3	-	TGCGCCAGCAGCCAAGATGGGCAGGGGGTTACAGATACGCAGTATTTT	CASSQDGQGVTDTQYF
TRBV12-3/TRBV12-4	-	TRBJ1-1	few	TGTGCCAGCAGTTTAGCGTACACGAACACTGAAGCTTTCTTT	CASSLAYTNTEAFF
TRBV5-1	TRBD1	TRBJ2-3	many	TGCGCCAGCAGGCGACAGGGGGAAACAGATACGCAGTATTTT	CASRRQGETDTQYF
TRBV20-1	-	TRBJ1-4	many	TGCAGTGCTAGCTCCGGGGTCGAGGGAAGGCCTGAAAAACTGTTTTTT	CSASSGVEGRPEKLFF
TRBV11-3	TRBD2	TRBJ2-2	-	TGTGCCAGCAGCCCCGGGACTAGCGGTACGAACACCGGGGAGCTGTTTTTT	CASSPGTSGTNTGELFF
TRBV4-2	-	TRBJ2-7	many	TGTGCCAGCAGCCAAGCGGGATTTCAGGCGTACGAGCAGTACTTC	CASSQAGFQAYEQYF
TRBV15	-	TRBJ1-2	many	TGTGCCACCAGCAGAGATCTATGGTCGGTCGTCAACTATGGCTACACCTTC	CATSRDLWSVVNYGYTF
TRBV18	-	TRBJ1-1	-	TGTGCCAGCTCACCACAGGGTGGGGGGAACACTGAAGCTTTCTTT	CASSPQGGGNTEAFF
TRBV11-2	-	TRBJ1-4	few	TGTGCCAGCAGCCCGCGAGCGACAGCGAAAAATGAAAAACTGTTTTTT	CASSPRATAKNEKLFF
TRBV10-3	-	TRBJ2-1	many	TGTGCCATCATGGAGACACCGAGCTCCTACAATGAGCAGTTCTTC	CAIMETPSSYNEQFF
TRBV27	-	TRBJ1-6	many	TGTGCCAGCAGCTCGATCAGCGGTATCTCACCCCTCCACTTT	CASSSISGISPLHF
TRBV6-2/TRBV6-3	-	TRBJ1-2	few	TGTGCCAGCAGTTACTCGGTCTCGTATGGCTACACCTTC	CASSYSVSYGYTF
TRBV7-6	TRBD2	TRBJ2-7	-	TGTGCCAGCAGCTTACGGGGGACTAGCGGGAGAGACGAGCAGTACTTC	CASSLRGTSGRDEQYF
TRBV2	TRBD2	TRBJ2-1	many	TGTGCCAGCAGTGGGCCGGGACTAGCGGACGATGAGCAGTTCTTC	CASSGPGLADDEQFF
TRBV29-1	-	TRBJ2-2	many	TGCAGCGTTGAGGCGGGTGGGCTCGACACCGGGGAGCTGTTTTTT	CSVEAGGLDTGELFF
TRBV5-1	-	TRBJ2-1	many	TGCGCCAGCAGCTTGGAACTAGTCGGTAATGAGCAGTTCTTC	CASSLELVGNEQFF
TRBV11-1	TRBD1	TRBJ1-1	many	TGTGCCAGCAGTCAGACAGGGAGGACCACTGAAGCTTTCTTT	CASSQTGRTTEAFF
TRBV10-3	-	TRBJ2-7	many	TGTGCCATCAGTGAGAAAGGGATGCTCTCCTACGAGCAGTACTTC	CAISEKGMLSYEQYF
TRBV28	-	TRBJ1-4	-	TGTGCCAGCAGTTTCGGACAGAAAGTTGAAAAACTGTTTTTT	CASSFGQKVEKLFF
TRBV7-9	-	TRBJ2-5	many	TGTGCCAGCAGCTTAGAATGGGTACGGTGGGAGACCCAGTACTTC	CASSLEWVRWETQYF
TRBV2	TRBD1	TRBJ1-1	-	TGTGCCAGCAGTGCCGGGACAGGGGGGATTGAAGCTTTCTTT	CASSAGTGGIEAFF
TRBV7-9	-	TRBJ2-3	-	TGTGCCAGCAGCTCCGCCTCAAGAACAGATACGCAGTATTTT	CASSSASRTDTQYF
TRBV6-1	TRBD1	TRBJ2-7	-	TGTGCCAGCAGTGATTTTCCAGGACAGGGGAGCTCCTACGAGCAGTACTTC	CASSDFPGQGSSYEQYF
TRBV5-6	-	TRBJ1-2	few	TGTGCCAGCAGCTGGACAGAGAACTATGGCTACACCTTC	CASSWTENYGYTF
TRBV4-1	TRBD2	TRBJ2-1	few	TGCGCCAGCAGCCAAGTCCTAGCGGGATTAGATGAGCAGTTCTTC	CASSQVLAGLDEQFF
TRBV19	TRBD1	TRBJ1-5	-	TGTGCCAGTAGTATTCAACGCGGGGGACAGGCTAGCAATCAGCCCCAGCATTTT	CASSIQRGGQASNQPQHF
TRBV20-1	TRBD1	TRBJ1-5	many	TGCAGTACGATCCGTAGGACAGGGGGCATTATGAATCAGCCCCAGCATTTT	CSTIRRTGGIMNQPQHF
TRBV18	-	TRBJ2-2	-	TGTGCCAGCTGCCAAGGGGGTGTGAACACCGGGGAGCTGTTTTTT	CASCQGGVNTGELFF
TRBV7-9	TRBD2	TRBJ2-5	many	TGTGCCAGCAGCCCCTTAGCGGGAGGCTTGGAGACCCAGTACTTC	CASSPLAGGLETQYF
TRBV12-3/TRBV12-4	-	TRBJ2-3	many	TGTGCCAGCAGTTTAGATGGGACTACGCAGTATTTT	CASSLDGTTQYF
TRBV30	-	TRBJ2-7	-	TGTGCCTGGAGTGTAGACCCCCTTGAACCCTACGAGCAGTACTTC	CAWSVDPLEPYEQYF
TRBV30	TRBD2	TRBJ2-1	-	TGTGCCTGGAGTTTGACTAGCTCTGGTGAGCAGTTCTTC	CAWSLTSSGEQFF
TRBV20-1	-	TRBJ2-2	once	TGCAGTGCTAGAGACCCCCAGGCGGGAAAGGGCGGGGAGCTGTTTTTT	CSARDPQAGKGGELFF
TRBV7-9	-	TRBJ2-5	many	TGTGCCAGCAGCTTCTCAGGAATCGGACGTTGGGAGACCCAGTACTTC	CASSFSGIGRWETQYF
TRBV27	-	TRBJ1-1	many	TGTGCCAGCACGTCGGGTGCGTGGGGCACTGAAGCTTTCTTT	CASTSGAWGTEAFF
TRBV29-1	TRBD1	TRBJ2-5	many	TGCAGCGTTTGGACAGGGGGAGAGACCCAGTACTTC	CSVWTGGETQYF
TRBV19	TRBD1	TRBJ2-3	-	TGTGCCAGTAGATCCGGGACAGGGATTCTCACAGATACGCAGTATTTT	CASRSGTGILTDTQYF
TRBV12-3/TRBV12-4	-	TRBJ1-2	many	TGTGCCAGCAGTCCGACGGACCCTAACTATGGCTACACCTTC	CASSPTDPNYGYTF
TRBV7-8	-	TRBJ1-6	few	TGTGCCAGCAGCCTCTGGTCTCCCAATTCACCCCTCCACTTT	CASSLWSPNSPLHF
TRBV29-1	TRBD2	TRBJ2-7	-	TGCAGCACCACAGGGGGCACGACTAGCGGGAGCTCCTACGAGCAGTACTTC	CSTTGGTTSGSSYEQYF
TRBV30	TRBD1	TRBJ2-7	many	TGTGCCTGGAGGCCTTGGGACAGGGGCTACGAGCAGTACTTC	CAWRPWDRGYEQYF
TRBV18	-	TRBJ2-1	many	TGTGCCAGCTCCGCTAGCGTACAGGGCAACAATGAGCAGTTCTTC	CASSASVQGNNEQFF
TRBV3-1	-	TRBJ1-1	few	TGTGCCAGCAGCCAAAGTTCTGGGCCGACTGAAGCTTTCTTT	CASSQSSGPTEAFF
TRBV7-6	-	TRBJ1-5	few	TGTGCCAGCAGCCCGGTTAGTGGCAGGGGCGGGCCCCAGCATTTT	CASSPVSGRGGPQHF
TRBV27	TRBD2	TRBJ2-7	-	TGTGCCAGCAGTTCCCTTGGAGTAGCGGGAGTCTACGAGCAGTACTTC	CASSSLGVAGVYEQYF
TRBV11-2	TRBD2	TRBJ2-3	many	TGTGCCAGCAGCTTAGAGGGGACCCGACTAGCGGGGCGCACAGATACGCAGTATTTT	CASSLEGTRLAGRTDTQYF
TRBV2	TRBD1	TRBJ1-1	many	TGTGCCAGCAGTGAGTTTGGGACAGACAGCGGGACTGAAGCTTTCTTT	CASSEFGTDSGTEAFF